A single sample is the source of the 31 T cell receptor beta chains below, sequenced in a study of blood T cell repertoires in COVID-19. TCRdb keeps only in-frame clones here, not all; method: immunoSEQ multiplex PCR. The profile covers some 390,000 clones, with about 91% appearing a single time and roughly 1.6% taken by the ten largest. Sequenced input: peripheral blood. The receptors come from a middle-aged woman with COVID-19, enrolled during active disease.

The chain uses TRBV20-1 and TRBJ2-3, with 9 nucleotides matching TRBD2. The CDR3 length is 15 residues. Germline V gene lookup returns CDR1 DFQATT and CDR2 SNEGSKA (reference sequence). V shed 3 bases and J 2 bases; nucleotides not matched to a gene: 6. The CDR3 sequence is CSASPAGGITDTQYF. The CDR3 DNA follows: TGCAGTGCTAGTCCGGCGGGGGGGATCACAGATACGCAGTATTTT.

The chain couples TRBV19 to TRBJ2-1; 9 bases are shared with TRBD1. V gave up 5 bases and J gave up 8 bases; unmatched junction bases: 10. The CDR3 extends over 15 amino acids. Germline V gene data show CDR1 as LNHDA and CDR2 as SQIVND (reference sequence). The CDR3 spells CASSVRDRVVHEQFF. The CDR3 bases are TGTGCCAGTAGTGTCCGGGACAGGGTCGTCCATGAGCAGTTCTTC.

V is TRBV7-2 and J is TRBJ1-4; 7 bases line up with TRBD1. CDR1 SGHTA and CDR2 FQGNSA come from the germline V gene. This CDR3 has 16 residues. J was trimmed by 4 bases and V by 5 bases; bases with no gene match: 10. The chain's CDR3 is CASSRRATGVNEKLFF. DNA of the CDR3: TGTGCCAGCAGCCGCCGGGCAACAGGGGTTAATGAAAAACTGTTTTTT.

V gene TRBV27 combines with J gene TRBJ1-1; D is possibly TRBD1 (6 bases). CDR1 and CDR2 (germline): MNHEY, SMNVEV (reference sequence). Between the trimmed V and J ends, which lost 10 bases and 1 base, there was a span of 16 bases. The CDR3 loop spans 14 amino acids. The CDR3: CATSPNRENTEAFF. The CDR3 coding sequence is TGTGCCACCAGCCCTAACAGGGAGAACACTGAAGCTTTCTTT.

In its sample, this clone was seen once. The rearrangement links TRBV12-3 or TRBV12-4 to TRBJ1-1, with D unclear. The CDR3 length is 11 residues. Trimming cost V 5 bases and J 10 bases, with 11 bases left between them. CDR3 DNA sequence: TGTGCCAGCAGTCTAGGACGGGGAGCTTTCTTT. It encodes CASSLGRGAFF.

This chain connects TRBV24-1 to TRBJ2-1; 10 bases match TRBD1. The junction had 6 bases not matched to a gene; V was cut back by 3 bases and J by 8 bases. From germline, CDR1 is KGHDR and CDR2 SFDVKD. The CDR3 contains 15 residues. CDR3: CATSDTGQGRDEQFF. DNA of the CDR3: TGTGCCACCAGTGATACGGGACAGGGGAGGGATGAGCAGTTCTTC.

For the CDR3, the DNA is TGTGCCACCAGCAGAGGTCGCCAGGGTGATGAAAAACTGTTTTTT. Translation gives CATSRGRQGDEKLFF. The chain has TRBV15 and TRBJ1-4; D might be TRBD1 (5 bases). The germline CDR1 and CDR2 sequences are LNHNV and YYDKDF (reference sequence). Trimming pared 1 base from V and 6 bases from J, leaving 12 bases between. CDR3 length: 15 residues.

This clone was seen just once. The CDR3 is CASNRETEAFF. The CDR3 DNA follows: TGTGCCAGCAATCGAGAGACTGAAGCTTTCTTT. The V and J genes are TRBV28 and TRBJ1-1; the D is unclear. Germline V gene sequence: CDR1 MDHEN, CDR2 SYDVKM. The V end was cut by 7 bases, the J end by 5 bases, with 8 bases between. This CDR3 has 11 residues.

This clone was seen a handful of times. This rearrangement joins TRBV9 to TRBJ2-5; D is possibly TRBD2 (5 bases). V shed 4 bases and J shed 0 bases, with 22 bases lying between them. Germline values: CDR1 SGDLS, CDR2 YYNGEE. The CDR3 totals 18 residues. The CDR3 DNA reads TGTGCCAGCAGCCCCCCCCCATCCCCCGGACTCAACCAAGAGACCCAGTACTTC. Translation gives CASSPPPSPGLNQETQYF.

This rearrangement joins TRBV27 to TRBJ2-7, with 14 positions matching TRBD2. The length of the CDR3 is 18 residues. J was trimmed by 2 bases and V by 6 bases; bases with no gene match: 12. Germline V gene data show CDR1 as MNHEY and CDR2 as SMNVEV (reference sequence). The CDR3 loop is CASRPSGLAGEKAYEQYF. CDR3 DNA sequence: TGTGCCAGCAGGCCATCGGGACTAGCGGGGGAGAAAGCCTACGAGCAGTACTTC.

This chain connects TRBV6-4 to TRBJ2-3; D is possibly TRBD2 (6 bases). Per germline, CDR1 MRHNA and CDR2 SNTAGT. The CDR3 covers 14 residues. V dropped 4 bases and J dropped 3 bases, with 11 bases sitting between them. The CDR3 nucleotides are TGTGCCAGCAGTGGAGGGAGGAGTACAGATACGCAGTATTTT. Translation: CASSGGRSTDTQYF.

This clone occurred once. The chain carries TRBV5-6 and TRBJ1-2; D gene ambiguous. The CDR3 is 15 amino acids. Trimming pared 4 bases from V and 3 bases from J, leaving 16 bases between. Germline V gives CDR1 SGHDT, CDR2 YYEEEE. The CDR3: CASSALARVDYGYTF. As DNA, the CDR3 is TGTGCCAGCAGCGCACTCGCGAGGGTGGACTATGGCTACACCTTC.

J is TRBJ2-1 and V is TRBV3-1 (or the pseudogene TRBV3-2); 13 bases agree with TRBD2. Germline loops: CDR1 LGHDT, CDR2 YNNKEL (reference sequence). After removal of 1 base from V and 15 bases from J, the junction contained 3 bases not matched to a gene. This CDR3 spans 13 amino acids. CDR3: CASSQGLAGGTFF. The CDR3 nucleotides read TGTGCCAGCAGCCAAGGACTAGCGGGAGGAACGTTCTTC.

The CDR3 DNA follows: TGTGCCAGCAGCTTTTCTGGGACAGGGTTTGGAAACACCATATATTTT. Amino acid sequence: CASSFSGTGFGNTIYF. J is TRBJ1-3 and V is TRBV11-2, with TRBD1 matching 9 bases. CDR1 is SGHAT, CDR2 FQNNGV, per germline. CDR3 length: 16 residues. V shed 3 bases and J 3 bases; nucleotides not matched to a gene: 6.

The rearrangement joins TRBV7-2 to TRBJ2-1; TRBD2 agrees at 8 bases. Germline CDR1 SGHTA, CDR2 FQGNSA. Trimming cost V 6 bases and J 7 bases; bases outside gene matches: 11. This CDR3 comprises 15 residues. For the CDR3, the DNA is TGTGCCAGCAGACTAAGCGGGAGCGACCTGAATGAGCAGTTCTTC. Translation: CASRLSGSDLNEQFF.

This chain uses TRBV19 with TRBJ2-7, with D hard to call. Germline V CDR1 and CDR2: LNHDA, SQIVND (reference sequence). The CDR3 is made up of 13 amino acids. Trimming cost V 3 bases and J 2 bases, with 8 bases left between them. The CDR3 here is CASSIDTTYEQYF. Here the CDR3 DNA reads TGTGCCAGTAGTATTGACACCACCTACGAGCAGTACTTC.

V gene TRBV27 combines with J gene TRBJ1-3, with 8 positions matching TRBD1. With V trimmed by 3 bases and J by 3 bases, 4 bases remained unmatched. The CDR3 runs to 15 residues. Germline CDR1 and CDR2: MNHEY and SMNVEV (reference sequence). CDR3 sequence: CASSFQGAGGNTIYF. CDR3 sequence (DNA): TGTGCCAGCAGTTTTCAGGGGGCTGGTGGAAACACCATATATTTT.

J is TRBJ2-1 and V is TRBV5-8, with a possible D match to TRBD1 (5 bases). The CDR3 is 14 residues long. V lost 0 bases and J 6 bases, leaving 10 bases between the germline ends. Germline V CDR1 and CDR2: SGHTS, YDEGEE. The CDR3 sequence: CASSLEKGFNEQFF. The DNA of the CDR3 is TGTGCCAGCAGCTTGGAGAAGGGGTTCAATGAGCAGTTCTTC.

The chain recombines TRBV11-3 with TRBJ1-1; no clear D. Deletions cut 0 bases from V and 8 bases from J, with 10 bases between. The germline gives CDR1 SGHNT, CDR2 YENEEA. CDR3 length: 13 amino acids. CDR3 nucleotide sequence: TGTGCCAGCAGCTTAGATTTCGGCAGGGAAGCTTTCTTT. Translation: CASSLDFGREAFF.

The chain is built from TRBV27 and TRBJ2-2; 10 bases map to TRBD2. The V gene's germline CDR1 is MNHEY and CDR2 SMNVEV (reference sequence). This CDR3 comprises 18 residues. Trimming took 3 bases from V and 4 from J; bases not matched to a gene: 11. CDR3 loop: CASSLKRGGQYPTGELFF. CDR3 bases: TGTGCCAGCAGTTTGAAGCGGGGGGGCCAGTACCCCACCGGGGAGCTGTTTTTT.

The chain recombines TRBV7-2 with TRBJ1-2, with 8 bases fitting TRBD1. CDR3 length: 13 residues. Losses at the gene ends were 4 bases for V and 9 bases for J; bases not matched to a gene: 7. Per the germline V gene, CDR1 is SGHTA and CDR2 is FQGNSA. This CDR3 reads CASSSGQVLSYTF. The CDR3 coding sequence is TGTGCCAGCAGCTCGGGACAGGTTCTGAGCTACACCTTC.

This chain connects TRBV20-1 to TRBJ1-2, with a possible D match to TRBD1 (6 bases). The CDR3 runs 13 residues. CDR1 DFQATT and CDR2 SNEGSKA come from the germline V gene (reference sequence). V dropped 3 bases and J dropped 12 bases, with 20 bases sitting between them. CDR3 loop: CSASGQTDSGNTF. The DNA of the CDR3 is TGCAGTGCTAGTGGTCAAACGGACAGCGGAAACACCTTC.

This clone came up once. The J gene is TRBJ2-7, the V gene TRBV21-1; the table gives TRBD1 as D, unverified against the DNA. TRBV21-1 is annotated as a pseudogene. This CDR3 spans 13 amino acids. This CDR3 reads CASSKTGAYEQYF. CDR3 sequence (DNA): TGTGCCAGCAGCAAAACAGGGGCCTACGAGCAGTACTTC.

The chain links TRBV11-2 to TRBJ1-6; weak D call: TRBD1 (6 bases). V gave up 1 base and J gave up 0 bases, with 16 bases separating them. Germline assignment: CDR1 SGHAT and CDR2 FQNNGV. The CDR3 contains 19 residues. CDR3 nucleotide sequence: TGTGCCAGCAGCTTAGGCAGGGGAGGGTTACGCTCCTATAATTCACCCCTCCACTTT. Translating gives CASSLGRGGLRSYNSPLHF.

The chain has TRBV24-1 and TRBJ2-3, with 10 nucleotides matching TRBD2. Germline V gives CDR1 KGHDR, CDR2 SFDVKD. Losses at the gene ends were 9 bases for V and 3 bases for J; bases not matched to a gene: 8. This CDR3 contains 15 residues. The CDR3 nucleotides read TGTGCCACCGGGGGGTCTAGCGGGAGAACAGATACGCAGTATTTT. Translation gives CATGGSSGRTDTQYF.

CDR3 region: CASRVSPGNTIYF. CDR3 sequence (DNA): TGTGCCAGCAGGGTTAGTCCCGGAAACACCATATATTTT. The chain recombines TRBV13 with TRBJ1-3; D is undetermined. Trimming removed 6 bases from V and 4 bases from J, with 10 bases in between. The germline CDR1 and CDR2 sequences are PRHDT and FYEKMQ (reference sequence). This CDR3 region has 13 residues.

This chain connects TRBV5-1 to TRBJ2-2; TRBD2 is a possible D gene (6 bases). This CDR3 is built from 14 residues. V lost 4 bases and J 2 bases, leaving 9 bases between the germline ends. Germline CDR1 reads SGHRS; CDR2 reads YFSETQ. The CDR3 region has the DNA TGCGCCAGCAGCAAGGGACTTAACACCGGGGAGCTGTTTTTT. Protein product: CASSKGLNTGELFF. The whole variable domain, filled in from reference TRBV5-1 and TRBJ2-2, reads KAGVTQTPRYLIKTRGQQVTLSCSPISGHRSVSWYQQTPGQGLQFLFEYFSETQRNKGNFPGRFSGRQFSNSRSEMNVSTLELGDSALYLCASSKGLNTGELFFGEGSRLTVL.

The chain combines TRBV6-6 with TRBJ1-1; weak D call: TRBD1 (6 bases). The germline V gene has CDR1 MNHNY and CDR2 SVGAGI (reference sequence). V lost 4 bases to trimming and J lost 1 base, with 7 bases between them. This CDR3 is 13 amino acids long. For the CDR3, the DNA is TGTGCCAGCAGTTTACAGGGGAACACTGAAGCTTTCTTT. This codes for CASSLQGNTEAFF.

The chain is built from TRBV5-1 and TRBJ2-1, with 11 bases lining up with TRBD1. The CDR3 covers 18 residues. Losses at the gene ends were 4 bases for V and 7 bases for J; bases not matched to a gene: 16. Germline V gives CDR1 SGHRS, CDR2 YFSETQ. This CDR3 reads CASSDPTWDRGFGNEQFF. The CDR3 region has the DNA TGCGCCAGCAGCGACCCGACGTGGGACAGGGGGTTCGGGAATGAGCAGTTCTTC.

The chain has TRBV9 and TRBJ1-1; 8 bases are shared with TRBD1. Losses at the gene ends were 0 bases for V and 4 bases for J; bases not matched to a gene: 14. CDR1 is SGDLS and CDR2 is YYNGEE in the germline V gene. The CDR3 loop spans 18 amino acids. DNA for the CDR3: TGTGCCAGCAGCGTAGATCCAGGGGGCGCGTGGGGGAGCACTGAAGCTTTCTTT. Translated, it gives CASSVDPGGAWGSTEAFF.

CDR3 sequence (DNA): TGTGCCAGCAGCCCAGGACAGATACAAGAGACCCAGTACTTC. Protein sequence: CASSPGQIQETQYF. The chain combines TRBV9 with TRBJ2-5, with D perhaps TRBD1 (6 bases). This CDR3 is built from 14 residues. Germline assignment: CDR1 SGDLS and CDR2 YYNGEE. V was trimmed by 4 bases and J by 2 bases, leaving 12 bases between them. The whole variable domain, remainder taken from reference TRBV9 and TRBJ2-5, is DSGVTQTPKHLITATGQRVTLRCSPRSGDLSVYWYQQSLDQGLQFLIQYYNGEERAKGNILERFSAQQFPDLHSELNLSSLELGDSALYFCASSPGQIQETQYFGPGTRLLVL.